A selection of T cell receptor beta chains follows, all from one sample in a study of breast tumors, draining lymph nodes, adjacent tissues. TCRdb re-analysed the multiplex PCR reads in MiXCR, keeping a single row per CDR3 protein. The sample has around 150,000 distinct CDR3 sequences, around 22% seen once. What was sequenced was axillary lymph node tissue. The receptors were gathered from a female donor with breast cancer. Some clones in this sample may be carry-over from other donors' samples. CDR3s include the opening cysteine and the closing phenylalanine or tryptophan. The D gene is left open where the match is weak. Only some rows state a clone size, as once, few, many or a class for expanded clones.

many	TRBV11-1	TRBJ2-7	.	TGTGCCAGCAGCTTAGGTCGGGGAGCTTTCACCTACGAGCAGTACTTC	CASSLGRGAFTYEQYF
few	TRBV4-2	TRBJ2-1	TRBD2	TGTGCCAGCAGCCTGACCGGGACTAGCGGGAGTTCGTTATACAATGAGCAGTTCTTC	CASSLTGTSGSSLYNEQFF
many	TRBV4-1	TRBJ1-6	.	TGCGCCAGCAGCCAAGAACAGCAGCTTAATTCACCCCTCCACTTT	CASSQEQQLNSPLHF
medium-sized	TRBV20-1	TRBJ2-3	TRBD2	TGCAGTGCTAGAGGACTAGCCAGCACAGATACGCAGTATTTT	CSARGLASTDTQYF
many	TRBV20-1	TRBJ2-3	TRBD2	TGCAGTGCTAGACCGGGACTAGCCACAGATACGCAGTATTTT	CSARPGLATDTQYF
many	TRBV29-1	TRBJ2-7	TRBD1	TGCAGCGTTGAAACCTTAGGACAGGGTTCCTACGAGCAGTACTTC	CSVETLGQGSYEQYF
many	TRBV6-2/TRBV6-3	TRBJ2-1	TRBD2	TGTGCCAGCAGCTGGGGACTAGCCAACAATGAGCAGTTCTTC	CASSWGLANNEQFF
many	TRBV20-1	TRBJ2-7	.	TGCAGTGCCCGGACGGGCTACGAGCAGTACTTC	CSARTGYEQYF
many	TRBV6-2/TRBV6-3	TRBJ2-5	.	TGTGCCAGCAGTTACTCGGGGGGTGAACAAGAGACCCAGTACTTC	CASSYSGGEQETQYF
many	TRBV2	TRBJ2-5	.	TGTGCCAGCAGTGAACCGGGTCTGGAGACCCAGTACTTC	CASSEPGLETQYF
many	TRBV10-3	TRBJ2-1	.	TGTGCCATCAGTGAGTCGAGACAGTCCTACAATGAGCAGTTCTTC	CAISESRQSYNEQFF
many	TRBV7-9	TRBJ2-2	TRBD2	TGTGCCAGCAGGGACCTAGCGGGAGTAGGTCGCACCGGGGAGCTGTTTTTT	CASRDLAGVGRTGELFF
many	TRBV11-2	TRBJ2-1	.	TGTGCCAGCAGCTCGACAACCTTAGCGCTGCAGTTCTTC	CASSSTTLALQFF
many	TRBV5-5	TRBJ1-4	TRBD1	TGTGCCAGCAGCCGGGTGGGACAGGGGGATGAAAAACTGTTTTTT	CASSRVGQGDEKLFF
many	TRBV24-1	TRBJ2-1	TRBD2	TGTGCCACCAGTGACCCCCTTCGGACAGGGCTAGCGGGAGTTTCCTACAATGAGCAGTTCTTC	CATSDPLRTGLAGVSYNEQFF
.	TRBV5-4	TRBJ2-2	TRBD1	TGTGCCAGCAGCCCGACAGGGGGCACCGGGGAGCTGTTTTTT	CASSPTGGTGELFF
once	TRBV12-3/TRBV12-4	TRBJ2-2	.	TGTGCCAGCAGCTACCTGAGGCCGATGAGCACCGGGGAGCTGTTTTTT	CASSYLRPMSTGELFF
.	TRBV12-3/TRBV12-4	TRBJ1-5	.	TGTGCCAGCAGTTTAAGGGGAAGCAATCAGCCCCATCATTTT	CASSLRGSNQPHHF
many	TRBV5-1	TRBJ2-5	.	TGCGCCAGCAGCTTGATTTTCGACGGAGGGTCCCAGTACTTC	CASSLIFDGGSQYF
many	TRBV20-1	TRBJ2-1	TRBD2	TGCAGTGCTCCAATGGCGGGAGGGCCTTCCAATGAGCAGTTCTTC	CSAPMAGGPSNEQFF
many	TRBV20-1	TRBJ1-6	.	TGCAGTGCTAGAGCAGGGGCCCCGGGGAATTCACCCCTCCACTTT	CSARAGAPGNSPLHF
few	TRBV5-8	TRBJ2-5	.	TGTGCCAGCAGCTTGGAGACAGGCCTGGAGACCCAGTACTTC	CASSLETGLETQYF
many	TRBV7-8	TRBJ1-6	TRBD1	TGTGCCAGCAGCCAGGGACAGGGCTATAATTCACCCCTCCACTTT	CASSQGQGYNSPLHF
many	TRBV20-1	TRBJ2-7	TRBD2	TGCAGTGCTAGGGGAGCGGGGGGGGAACAGTACTTC	CSARGAGGEQYF
many	TRBV20-1	TRBJ1-5	.	TGCAGTGCTAGTGCCGGAGGGACTCTAAGCAATCAGCCCCAGCATTTT	CSASAGGTLSNQPQHF
.	TRBV27	TRBJ2-1	TRBD2	TGTGCCAGCAGTTTCGAACTAGCGGGACGTAGCTCCTACGATGAGCAGTTCTTC	CASSFELAGRSSYDEQFF
many	TRBV6-1	TRBJ2-1	TRBD2	TGTGCCAGCAGCCGGACTAGCGGGGGGTACAATGAGCAGTTCTTC	CASSRTSGGYNEQFF
many	TRBV20-1	TRBJ2-6	TRBD2	TGCAGTGCTAACCCACGACTAGCGGGAGGGCCGGGCCCTGGGGCCAACGTCCTGACTTTC	CSANPRLAGGPGPGANVLTF
many	TRBV12-3/TRBV12-4	TRBJ2-6	.	TGTGCCAGTTCGGGTTCAGGGGCCAACGTCCTGACTTTC	CASSGSGANVLTF
many	TRBV19	TRBJ2-3	.	TGTGCCAGTAGTATCCAGGATTCGCAGTATTTT	CASSIQDSQYF
many	TRBV12-3/TRBV12-4	TRBJ1-5	.	TGTGCCAGCAGTTTAGGTTCCTGGAATCAGCCCCAGCATTTT	CASSLGSWNQPQHF
few	TRBV28	TRBJ2-1	.	TGTGCCAGCAGCCAAGCCCCGCTTGAGCAGTTCTTC	CASSQAPLEQFF
many	TRBV20-1	TRBJ2-5	.	TGCAGTGCTAGTCTCGTCCAGGGCCAAGAGACCCAGTACTTC	CSASLVQGQETQYF
many	TRBV19	TRBJ2-7	.	TGTGCCAGTAGTATAGGCGGCGCTAAGCGGGAGCAGTACTTC	CASSIGGAKREQYF
many	TRBV4-1	TRBJ2-3	.	TGCGCCAGCAGCCCCTCGTACACAGATACGCAGTATTTT	CASSPSYTDTQYF
.	TRBV24-1	TRBJ1-4	.	TGTGCCACCAGTGTATATACAGGGAGGGATGGATATGCAACTAATGAAAAACTGTTTTTT	CATSVYTGRDGYATNEKLFF
once	TRBV7-9	TRBJ1-5	.	TGTGCCAGCAGCTTAGACGGGTATAGCAATCAGCCCCAGCATTTT	CASSLDGYSNQPQHF
.	TRBV5-4	TRBJ1-1	.	TGTGCCAGCAGCTCAGCAGGTGAAGCTTTCTTT	CASSSAGEAFF
many	TRBV6-2/TRBV6-3	TRBJ2-5	.	TGTGCCAGCAGTGCGTCGTATGAGACCCAGTACTTC	CASSASYETQYF
many	TRBV5-6	TRBJ2-1	TRBD2	TGTGCCAGCAGCGTAGGCCCGCGGGAGGGCCCTTACAATGAGCAGTTCTTC	CASSVGPREGPYNEQFF
few	TRBV5-4	TRBJ2-4	TRBD1	TGTGCCAGCAGCTTGGCCCCGGGACAGGGTAAGAAGCAAAACATTCAGTACTTC	CASSLAPGQGKKQNIQYF
many	TRBV30	TRBJ2-2	.	TGTGCCTGCCGACACCCGAACACCGGGGAGCTGTTTTTT	CACRHPNTGELFF
many	TRBV25-1	TRBJ2-5	.	TGTGCCAGCAGTGAATGGCCCCAGGAAGGGAATAAAGAGACCCAGTACTTC	CASSEWPQEGNKETQYF
many	TRBV5-8	TRBJ1-2	.	TGTGCCAGCAGACAACGTCCAGGTGCTAGTTATGGCTACACCTTC	CASRQRPGASYGYTF
.	TRBV6-4	TRBJ1-5	.	TGTGCCAGCAGCGCGGACCGGCAATGGGGCAATCAGCCCCAGCATTTT	CASSADRQWGNQPQHF
many	TRBV5-6	TRBJ2-1	TRBD1	TGTGCCAGCAGCTGGGGACAGTTAAATGAGCAGTTCTTC	CASSWGQLNEQFF
many	TRBV5-4	TRBJ2-7	TRBD1	TGTGCCAGCAGCGGGGACAGGAGGGGGTCCGAGCAGTACTTC	CASSGDRRGSEQYF
many	TRBV7-2	TRBJ2-3	TRBD2	TGTGCCAGCAGCGATCTAGCGGGAGGGAGGAGGGGGTATTTT	CASSDLAGGRRGYF
many	TRBV7-2	TRBJ2-7	TRBD2	TGTGCCAGCAGCTGGTGGACTAGCGGGAGGGCCTACGAGCAGTACTTC	CASSWWTSGRAYEQYF
many	TRBV15	TRBJ2-1	TRBD2	TGTGCCACGCGACTCGGACTAGCGGGAGGGGGTGAGCAGTTCTTC	CATRLGLAGGGEQFF
many	TRBV12-3/TRBV12-4	TRBJ2-1	TRBD2	TGTGCCAGCAGCCTAGCGGGAGTCTCCTACAATGAGCAGTTCTTC	CASSLAGVSYNEQFF
many	TRBV19	TRBJ2-5	.	TGTGCCAGTAGTAGAGCTGGGGCGTGGGGAGAGACCCAGTACTTC	CASSRAGAWGETQYF
.	TRBV3-1	TRBJ2-3	.	TGTGCCAGCAGCCAAGAGGGACCGGGGAGCACAGATACGCAGTATTTT	CASSQEGPGSTDTQYF
many	TRBV2	TRBJ1-2	TRBD1	TGTGCCAGCAGTGAAGCGGACAGGCCCCACCGCTATGGCTACACCTTC	CASSEADRPHRYGYTF
many	TRBV7-8	TRBJ2-7	TRBD1	TGTGCCAGCAGCTGGGAAAAAGGGACAGGGGACCCCTACGAGCAGTACTTC	CASSWEKGTGDPYEQYF
many	TRBV24-1	TRBJ2-2	TRBD2	TGTGCCACCACTAGCGGGAGCGCGAACACCGGGGAGCTGTTTTTT	CATTSGSANTGELFF
many	TRBV12-3/TRBV12-4	TRBJ2-2	TRBD2	TGTGCCAGCAGTGATCCCGGGACTAGTTACACCGGGGAGCTGTTTTTT	CASSDPGTSYTGELFF